This T cell receptor (beta chain) was observed in a study of T cell responses to AZD1222 COVID-19 vaccine. Broader study findings: Seropositive status at baseline applied to only 5 or 6 AZD1222 recipients. Dominant CD4 TCR responses targeted spike regions 160-218 and 743-854. Two AZD1222 administrations were followed by greater Spike-specific TCR breadth and depth.

This table comes from immunoSEQ multiplex PCR, and its TCRdb copy is limited to in-frame clones, with some not included. The table records about 120,000 clones, around 91% of them present only once. A remark on this clone: Its target is unknown.

The material was peripheral blood, obtained on day 0 of AZD1222 vaccination. The receptor was derived from an adult in good health.

CDR3 loop: CASSRGRAHYGYTF. The CDR3 nucleotides are TGTGCCAGCAGCCGGGGCAGGGCCCACTATGGCTACACCTTC. J is TRBJ1-2 and V is TRBV28; perhaps TRBD1 as D (5 bases). The length of the CDR3 is 14 residues. Germline assignment: CDR1 MDHEN and CDR2 SYDVKM. Trimming cost V 6 bases and J 3 bases, with 14 bases left between them.